This entry describes one T cell receptor (beta chain). The antigen is undetermined. The entry originates in a study of T cells in Graves' hyperthyroidism and ophthalmopathy. Deletions cut 8 bases from V and 5 bases from J, with 18 bases between. CDR3 length: 15 residues. The study, taken as a whole, reports: Most clonotypes that expanded in the thyroid above 0.001 also showed up in blood.

Amplification of TCR beta CDR3 regions used RNA as the template. The HTBI primer set was used in a first-round RT-PCR of the TCR CDR3. TCRdb re-analysed the multiplex PCR reads in MiXCR, keeping a single row per CDR3 protein. The sample contains hundreds of thousands of distinct CDR3 sequences, 38% of which appear only once. V is TRBV12-3 or TRBV12-4 and J is TRBJ2-2, with D possibly being TRBD1 or TRBD2 (5 bases each). The receptor was isolated from a man younger than 35 with Graves' hyperthyroidism. The sample consisted of blood. CDR3: CASAGLGLYTGELFF. CDR3 nucleotide sequence: TGTGCCAGCGCAGGGCTAGGACTTTATACCGGGGAGCTGTTTTTT.